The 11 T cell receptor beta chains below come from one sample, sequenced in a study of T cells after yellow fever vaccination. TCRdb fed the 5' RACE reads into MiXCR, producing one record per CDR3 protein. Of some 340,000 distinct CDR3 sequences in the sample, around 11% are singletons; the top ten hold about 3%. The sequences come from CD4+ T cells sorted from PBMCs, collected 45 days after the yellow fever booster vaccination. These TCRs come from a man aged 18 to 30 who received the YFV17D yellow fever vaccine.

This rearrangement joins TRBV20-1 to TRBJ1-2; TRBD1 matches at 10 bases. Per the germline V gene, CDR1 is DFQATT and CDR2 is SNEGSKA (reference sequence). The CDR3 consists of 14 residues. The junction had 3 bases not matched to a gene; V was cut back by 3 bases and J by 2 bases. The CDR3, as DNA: TGCAGTGCTAGTGCGGGACAGGGGAACTATGGCTACACCTTC. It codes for CSASAGQGNYGYTF.

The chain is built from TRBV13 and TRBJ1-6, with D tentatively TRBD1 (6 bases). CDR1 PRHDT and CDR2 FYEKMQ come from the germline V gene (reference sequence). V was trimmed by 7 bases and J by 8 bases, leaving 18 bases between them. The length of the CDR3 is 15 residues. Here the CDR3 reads CASKRGGGVDSPLHF. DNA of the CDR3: TGTGCCAGCAAGAGGGGGGGGGGGGTGGATTCACCCCTCCACTTT.

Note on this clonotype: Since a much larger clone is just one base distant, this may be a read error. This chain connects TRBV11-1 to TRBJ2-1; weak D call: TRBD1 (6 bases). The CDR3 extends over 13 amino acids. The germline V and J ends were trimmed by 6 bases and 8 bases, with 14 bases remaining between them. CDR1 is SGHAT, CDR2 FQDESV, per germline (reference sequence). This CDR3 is CASRPGQNYEQFF. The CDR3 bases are TGTGCCAGCAGACCAGGACAGAACTATGAGCAGTTCTTC.

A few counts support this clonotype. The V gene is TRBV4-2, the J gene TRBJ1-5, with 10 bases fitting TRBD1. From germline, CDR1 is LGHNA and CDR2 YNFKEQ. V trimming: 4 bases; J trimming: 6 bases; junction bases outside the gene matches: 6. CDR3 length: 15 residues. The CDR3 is CASSPGTGERQPQHF. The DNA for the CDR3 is TGTGCCAGCAGCCCTGGGACAGGGGAACGTCAGCCCCAGCATTTT.

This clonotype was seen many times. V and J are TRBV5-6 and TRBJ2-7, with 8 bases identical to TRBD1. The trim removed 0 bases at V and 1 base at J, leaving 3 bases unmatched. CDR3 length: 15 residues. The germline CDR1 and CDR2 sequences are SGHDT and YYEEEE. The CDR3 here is CASSLAYRGSYEQYV. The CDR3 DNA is TGTGCCAGCAGCTTGGCCTACAGGGGGTCCTACGAGCAGTACGTC.

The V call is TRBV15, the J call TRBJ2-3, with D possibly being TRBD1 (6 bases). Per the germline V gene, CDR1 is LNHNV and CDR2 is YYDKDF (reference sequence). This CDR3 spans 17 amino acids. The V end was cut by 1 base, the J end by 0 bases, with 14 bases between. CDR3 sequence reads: CATSRVGQTPSTDTQYF. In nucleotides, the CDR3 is TGTGCCACCAGCAGAGTGGGACAAACACCTAGCACAGATACGCAGTATTTT.

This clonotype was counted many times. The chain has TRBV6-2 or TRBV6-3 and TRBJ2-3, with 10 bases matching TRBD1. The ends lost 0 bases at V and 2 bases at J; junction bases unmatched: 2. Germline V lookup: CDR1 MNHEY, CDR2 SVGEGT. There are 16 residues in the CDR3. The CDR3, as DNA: TGTGCCAGCAGTTACTCCGGGACAGGGGCCACAGATACGCAGTATTTT. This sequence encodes CASSYSGTGATDTQYF.

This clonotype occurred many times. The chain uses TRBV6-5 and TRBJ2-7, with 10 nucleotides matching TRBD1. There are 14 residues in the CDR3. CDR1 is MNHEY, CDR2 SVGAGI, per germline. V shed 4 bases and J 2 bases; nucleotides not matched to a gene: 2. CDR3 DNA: TGTGCCAGCAGTTGGGGACAGGGGACCTACGAGCAGTACTTC. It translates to CASSWGQGTYEQYF.

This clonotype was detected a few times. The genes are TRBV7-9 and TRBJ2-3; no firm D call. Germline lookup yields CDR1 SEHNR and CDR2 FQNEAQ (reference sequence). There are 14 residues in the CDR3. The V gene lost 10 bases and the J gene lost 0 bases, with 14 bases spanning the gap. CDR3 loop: CATPSRVSTDTQYF. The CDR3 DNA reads TGTGCCACCCCATCAAGGGTGAGCACAGATACGCAGTATTTT.

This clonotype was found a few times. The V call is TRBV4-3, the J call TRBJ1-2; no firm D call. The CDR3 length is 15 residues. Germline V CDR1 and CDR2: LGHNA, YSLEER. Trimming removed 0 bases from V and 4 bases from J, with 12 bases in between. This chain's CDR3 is CASSQDPTPGYGYTF. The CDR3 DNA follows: TGCGCCAGCAGCCAAGACCCCACCCCTGGCTATGGCTACACCTTC.

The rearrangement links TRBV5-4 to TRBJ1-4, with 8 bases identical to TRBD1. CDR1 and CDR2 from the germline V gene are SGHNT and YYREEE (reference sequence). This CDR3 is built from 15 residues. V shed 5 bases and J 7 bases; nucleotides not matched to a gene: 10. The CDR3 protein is CASRLSAGGGEKLFF. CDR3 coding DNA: TGTGCCAGCAGATTATCTGCAGGGGGCGGTGAAAAACTGTTTTTT.